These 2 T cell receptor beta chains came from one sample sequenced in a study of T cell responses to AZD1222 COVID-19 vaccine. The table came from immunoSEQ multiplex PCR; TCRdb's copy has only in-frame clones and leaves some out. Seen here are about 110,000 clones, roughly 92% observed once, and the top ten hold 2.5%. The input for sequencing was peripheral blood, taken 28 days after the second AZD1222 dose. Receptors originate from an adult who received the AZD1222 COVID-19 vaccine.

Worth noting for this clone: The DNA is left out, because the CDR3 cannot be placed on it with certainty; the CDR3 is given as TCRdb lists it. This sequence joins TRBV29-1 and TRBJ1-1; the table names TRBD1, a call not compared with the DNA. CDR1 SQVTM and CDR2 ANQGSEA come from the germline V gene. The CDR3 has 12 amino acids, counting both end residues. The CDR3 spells CSVGLGAGVSFF.

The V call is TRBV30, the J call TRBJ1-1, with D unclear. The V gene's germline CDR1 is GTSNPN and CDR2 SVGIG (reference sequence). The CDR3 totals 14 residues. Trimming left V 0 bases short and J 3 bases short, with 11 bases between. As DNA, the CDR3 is TGTGCCTGGAGTGTAGGTCAGGAATACACTGAAGCTTTCTTT. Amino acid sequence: CAWSVGQEYTEAFF.